This T cell receptor beta chain was profiled in a study of cytotoxic CD8 clonotypes in ibrutinib-treated CLL. Overall study context: The subjects consisted of roughly twelve relapsed/refractory and roughly 15 treatment-naive individuals, with about 17 IGHV unmutated. Broader study findings: Clonality (at baseline) was higher than in age-matched healthy donors and tracked circulating CD8+ T-cell counts.

This clone was observed a single time. Its antigen is not identified. Generated by immunoSEQ multiplex PCR, the TCRdb table keeps only in-frame clones and is missing some. The sample includes a few hundred thousand clones, over 55% of them seen just once. This TCR came from a human donor with chronic lymphocytic leukemia. The sample was PBMCs, taken after 36 months of ibrutinib treatment.

The CDR3 nucleotides read TGTGCCAGCAGCGATGGACAGGGAGTAGGAGAGACCCAGTACTTC. Translated: CASSDGQGVGETQYF. This chain uses TRBV7-2 with TRBJ2-5; 8 bases are a match to TRBD1. Germline V gives CDR1 SGHTA, CDR2 FQGNSA. The CDR3 has 15 amino acids. V shed 5 bases and J 4 bases; nucleotides not matched to a gene: 9.